Presented here are 14 T cell receptor beta chains from one specimen sequenced in a study of blood T cell repertoires in COVID-19. Profiling relied on immunoSEQ multiplex PCR, and the TCRdb table lists in-frame clones only, not all of them. The sample lists about 290,000 clones, roughly 88% seen once, with about 3% in the top ten. What was sequenced was peripheral blood. The receptor source for this set is a woman aged 25 to 39 with active or convalescent COVID-19.

This chain uses TRBV19 with TRBJ1-5, with D tentatively TRBD1 (6 bases). Germline CDR1 is LNHDA and CDR2 is SQIVND (reference sequence). The CDR3 sequence is 13 residues long. V lost 7 bases to trimming and J lost 6 bases, with 13 bases between them. In DNA form, the CDR3 reads TGTGCCAGTAACGGGGGGCGCGGTCAGCCCCAGCATTTT. This translates into CASNGGRGQPQHF.

CDR3 sequence reads: CASRPSGARVNEQFF. CDR3 coding DNA: TGTGCCAGCAGGCCTAGCGGGGCGAGGGTAAATGAGCAGTTCTTC. This chain links TRBV6-5 with TRBJ2-1; 9 bases are shared with TRBD2. The J segment lost 7 bases and the V segment lost 6 bases, leaving 10 bases of the junction unmatched. The CDR3 runs 15 residues. CDR1 and CDR2 from the germline V gene are MNHEY and SVGAGI.

V gene TRBV30 combines with J gene TRBJ1-1; no definite D call. Trimming took off 0 bases at V and 0 bases at J, with 11 bases between the two ends. CDR1 is GTSNPN, CDR2 SVGIG, per germline (reference sequence). There are 15 residues in the CDR3. For the CDR3, the DNA is TGTGCCTGGAGTGTAAGAGGGTTCATGAACACTGAAGCTTTCTTT. Protein: CAWSVRGFMNTEAFF. Full variable domain (remainder filled in from reference TRBV30 and TRBJ1-1): SQTIHQWPATLVQPVGSPLSLECTVEGTSNPNLYWYRQAAGRGLQLLFYSVGIGQISSEVPQNLSASRPQDRQFILSSKKLLLSDSGFYLCAWSVRGFMNTEAFFGQGTRLTVV.

As for this clone: The germline gene is not matched at one end of the junction; a read error may be the cause. CDR3 DNA sequence: TGTGCTAGCAGCTCTCAACAGGGGGGGACCCAGTACTTC. Translated: CASSSQQGGTQYF. This chain connects TRBV7-7 to TRBJ2-5, with TRBD1 matching 8 bases. The germline V gene encodes CDR1 SSHAT and CDR2 FNYEAQ (reference sequence). CDR3 length: 13 residues.

This sequence joins TRBV3-1 (or the pseudogene TRBV3-2) and TRBJ2-2; 8 nucleotides align to TRBD1. CDR1 and CDR2 from the germline V gene are LGHDT and YNNKEL (reference sequence). V was clipped by 1 base and J by 7 bases; unmatched bases: 5. The CDR3 consists of 15 residues. DNA for the CDR3: TGTGCCAGCAGCCAAGGGGCAGGGGGCTTCGGGGAGCTGTTTTTT. Protein product: CASSQGAGGFGELFF.

This clone was counted between two and nine times. The gene calls are TRBV19 and TRBJ1-3; D is uncertain. V was cut by 2 bases and J by 0 bases, with 5 bases left in between. The CDR3 is made up of 14 amino acids. Germline V gives CDR1 LNHDA, CDR2 SQIVND (reference sequence). Here the CDR3 reads CASSIQFSGNTIYF. The CDR3 nucleotides read TGTGCCAGTAGTATACAGTTCTCTGGAAACACCATATATTTT.

J is TRBJ2-7 and V is TRBV5-1; a possible D gene is TRBD2 (5 bases). The CDR3 covers 12 residues. Per the germline V gene, CDR1 is SGHRS and CDR2 is YFSETQ. Trimming removed 4 bases from V and 4 bases from J, with 9 bases in between. In DNA, the CDR3 is TGCGCCAGCAGCCCAACGGGATACGAGCAGTACTTC. As protein: CASSPTGYEQYF.

The chain employs TRBV6-5 and TRBJ1-4; TRBD1 matches at 7 bases. V shed 4 bases, J shed 6 bases, and the junction held 8 bases outside the gene matches. The CDR3 is 15 amino acids. The germline V gene has CDR1 MNHEY and CDR2 SVGAGI. As DNA, the CDR3 is TGTGCCAGCAGTTTGAACAGGGGCGCCCATGAAAAACTGTTTTTT. Translating it yields CASSLNRGAHEKLFF.

This clone has only one observation. This sequence joins TRBV5-1 and TRBJ2-3; TRBD2 aligns across 9 bases. The CDR3 spans 15 residues. V gave up 0 bases and J gave up 6 bases; unmatched junction bases: 5. Per germline, CDR1 SGHRS and CDR2 YFSETQ. The CDR3 DNA is TGCGCCAGCAGCTTGGACGGCGGGGGGGCGGATACGCAGTATTTT. It encodes CASSLDGGGADTQYF.

The chain uses TRBV11-2 and TRBJ1-2; 8 bases are a match to TRBD1. The CDR3 spans 15 residues. Germline assignment: CDR1 SGHAT and CDR2 FQNNGV. With 5 bases clipped from V and 4 bases from J, the junction kept 9 bases outside the gene matches. CDR3 loop: CASSLRTGHSYGYTF. For the CDR3, the DNA is TGTGCCAGCAGCCTTCGGACAGGGCACTCCTATGGCTACACCTTC. The variable domain in full, with the rest retrieved from reference TRBV11-2 and TRBJ1-2, is EAGVAQSPRYKIIEKRQSVAFWCNPISGHATLYWYQQILGQGPKLLIQFQNNGVVDDSQLPKDRFSAERLKGVDSTLKIQPAKLEDSAVYLCASSLRTGHSYGYTFGSGTRLTVV.

Turning to this clone: Other nucleotide sequences from this sample produce the same CDR3. The chain uses TRBV18 and TRBJ1-1; no reliable D call. The germline CDR1 and CDR2 sequences are KGHSH and LQKENI. V lost 3 bases and J lost 4, with 6 bases in between. This CDR3 is 12 amino acids long. Here the CDR3 DNA reads TGTGCCAGCTCACCGTCGCGCACTGAAGCTTTCTTT. Translated: CASSPSRTEAFF. The entire variable domain, with the rest obtained from reference TRBV18 and TRBJ1-1, is as follows: NAGVMQNPRHLVRRRGQEARLRCSPMKGHSHVYWYRQLPEEGLKFMVYLQKENIIDESGMPKERFSAEFPKEGPSILRIQQVVRGDSAAYFCASSPSRTEAFFGQGTRLTVV.

V is TRBV13 and J is TRBJ1-1; D uncertain. This CDR3 comprises 15 residues. Between the trimmed V and J ends, which lost 3 bases and 2 bases, there was a span of 13 bases. The germline CDR1 and CDR2 sequences are PRHDT and FYEKMQ (reference sequence). The CDR3 region is CASSLQLTINTEAFF. CDR3 DNA: TGTGCCAGCAGCTTGCAGCTAACTATCAACACTGAAGCTTTCTTT. Combining the CDR3 with reference TRBV13 and TRBJ1-1 gives the whole variable domain AAGVIQSPRHLIKEKRETATLKCYPIPRHDTVYWYQQGPGQDPQFLISFYEKMQSDKGSIPDRFSAQQFSDYHSELNMSSLELGDSALYFCASSLQLTINTEAFFGQGTRLTVV.

This chain joins TRBV27 and TRBJ2-3; TRBD1 matches 9 bases. The V gene's germline CDR1 is MNHEY and CDR2 SMNVEV (reference sequence). V lost 6 bases, J lost 1 base, and 2 bases stayed unmatched. There are 14 residues in the CDR3. The CDR3 here is CASRRTGGTDTQYF. The CDR3, as DNA: TGTGCCAGCAGACGGACAGGGGGCACAGATACGCAGTATTTT.

The rearrangement joins TRBV7-8 to TRBJ2-7; 7 bases are a match to TRBD1. The trim removed 5 bases at V and 2 bases at J, leaving 12 bases unmatched. The CDR3 contains 16 residues. CDR1 is SGHVS and CDR2 is FQNEAQ in the germline V gene. In DNA form, the CDR3 reads TGTGCCAGCAGCGTCATAGGGGGCGCAGGCACCTACGAGCAGTACTTC. The encoded protein is CASSVIGGAGTYEQYF.